This entry lists 3 T cell receptor beta chains sequenced from one sample in a study of T-cell memory formation after mild COVID-19. One entry per CDR3 protein results from TCRdb running MiXCR on the 5' RACE reads. This sample has some 300,000 distinct CDR3 sequences; 19% occur once, and the top ten carry 20% to 25%. Sequenced: PBMCs or a T cell subset sorted from them (not recorded which). The source is a man between 18 and 29 years old who had mild COVID-19 (a few samples of this study predate the infection). Cell type and time point are not known.

This clonotype was seen only a few times. The rearrangement joins TRBV4-2 to TRBJ1-2; D possibly corresponds to TRBD1 (5 bases). Germline assignment: CDR1 LGHNA and CDR2 YNFKEQ. The length of the CDR3 is 17 residues. Trimming stripped 0 bases from V and 2 bases from J, with 16 bases between. CDR3 nucleotide sequence: TGTGCCAGCAGCCAAGAATCAGGGAGAATTAGGAACTATGGCTACACCTTC. This encodes CASSQESGRIRNYGYTF.

The sample holds a few counts of this clonotype. The gene calls are TRBV6-5 and TRBJ2-7, with TRBD1 matching 8 bases. The CDR3 extends over 14 amino acids. Germline V gives CDR1 MNHEY, CDR2 SVGAGI. Trimming cost V 6 bases and J 5 bases; bases outside gene matches: 9. The CDR3 coding sequence is TGTGCCAGCAGGTTAACAGGGGGTTCTCACGAGCAGTACTTC. The encoded protein is CASRLTGGSHEQYF.

This clonotype was found a few times. V is TRBV5-1 and J is TRBJ2-2; D unclear. Trimming left V 4 bases short and J 6 bases short, with 10 bases between. CDR1 and CDR2 (germline): SGHRS, YFSETQ. The CDR3 is 13 amino acids. The CDR3 DNA sequence: TGCGCCAGCAGCGCAGTTTACGCCGGGGAGCTGTTTTTT. It specifies CASSAVYAGELFF.